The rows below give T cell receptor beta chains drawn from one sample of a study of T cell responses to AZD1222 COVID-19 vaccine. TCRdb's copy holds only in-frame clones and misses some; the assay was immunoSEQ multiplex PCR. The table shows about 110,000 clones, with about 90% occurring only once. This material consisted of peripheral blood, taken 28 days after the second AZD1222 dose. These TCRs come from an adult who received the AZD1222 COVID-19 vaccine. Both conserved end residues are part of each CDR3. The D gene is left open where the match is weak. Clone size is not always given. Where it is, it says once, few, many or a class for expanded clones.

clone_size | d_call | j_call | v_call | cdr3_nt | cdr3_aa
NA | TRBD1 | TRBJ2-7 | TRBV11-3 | TGTGCCAGCAGCCCCCCTGGACAGGGGGCTGAGGAGCAGTACTTC | CASSPPGQGAEEQYF
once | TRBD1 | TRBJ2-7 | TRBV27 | TGTGCCAGCAGCATAACCGGGACAGCCTACGAGCAGTACTTC | CASSITGTAYEQYF
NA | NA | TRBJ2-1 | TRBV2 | TGTGCCAGCAGTGAATTGTCGGGAGTTGGCAATGAGCAGTTCTTC | CASSELSGVGNEQFF
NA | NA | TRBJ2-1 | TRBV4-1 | TGCGCCAGCAGCCAAGAGACTACCTATTCCTACAATGAGCAGTTCTTC | CASSQETTYSYNEQFF
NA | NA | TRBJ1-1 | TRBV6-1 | TGTGCCAGCAGTGATAGTCACCGGTTCACTGAAGCTTTCTTT | CASSDSHRFTEAFF
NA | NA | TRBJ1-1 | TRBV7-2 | TGTGCCAGCAGTCTCCGGGGTAGGACTGAAGCTTTCTTT | CASSLRGRTEAFF
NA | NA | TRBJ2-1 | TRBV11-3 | TGTGCCAGCAGCGTACCAGGGTTAGACAATGAGCAGTTCTTC | CASSVPGLDNEQFF
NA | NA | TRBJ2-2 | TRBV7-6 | TGTGCCAGCAGCTTAGAGATGACCACCGGGGAGCTGTTTTTT | CASSLEMTTGELFF
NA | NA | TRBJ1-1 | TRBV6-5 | TGTGCCACCCTTATGGGTGGAAACACTGAAGCTTTCTTT | CATLMGGNTEAFF
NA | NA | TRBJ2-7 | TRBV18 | TGTGCCAGCTCACCCCCGGGACTTCCCGGGCAGTACTTC | CASSPPGLPGQYF
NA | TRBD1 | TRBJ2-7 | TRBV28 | TGTGCCAGCAGTGGACCGGGACAGGGGGCGCGGGAGCAGTACTTC | CASSGPGQGAREQYF
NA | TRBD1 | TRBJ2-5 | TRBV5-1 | TGCGCCAGCAGCCTAGCGGGACAGGGGGCGTGGGAGACCCAGTACTTC | CASSLAGQGAWETQYF
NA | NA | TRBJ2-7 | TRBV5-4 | TGTGCCAGCAGCTTGGGTACGTACGAGCAGTACTTC | CASSLGTYEQYF
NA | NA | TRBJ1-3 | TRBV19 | TGTGCCAGTCGAAGGAGCGGACCCTCTGGAAACACCATATATTTT | CASRRSGPSGNTIYF